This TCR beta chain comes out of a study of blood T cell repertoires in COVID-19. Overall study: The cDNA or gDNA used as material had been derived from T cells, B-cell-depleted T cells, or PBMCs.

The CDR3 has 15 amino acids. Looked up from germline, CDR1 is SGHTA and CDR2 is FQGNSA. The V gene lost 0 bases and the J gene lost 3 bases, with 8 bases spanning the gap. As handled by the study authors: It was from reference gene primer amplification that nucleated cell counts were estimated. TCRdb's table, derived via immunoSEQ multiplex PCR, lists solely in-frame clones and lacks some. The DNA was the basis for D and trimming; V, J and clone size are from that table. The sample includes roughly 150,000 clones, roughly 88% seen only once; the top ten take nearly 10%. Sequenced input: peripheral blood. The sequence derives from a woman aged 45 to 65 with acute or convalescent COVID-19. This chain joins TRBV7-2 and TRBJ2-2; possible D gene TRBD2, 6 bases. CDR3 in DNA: TGTGCCAGCAGCTTAGCGGGAGGTTACACCGGGGAGCTGTTTTTT. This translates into CASSLAGGYTGELFF.